The entry below gives a single T cell receptor (beta chain) sequence along with its context. As yet, its antigen is unknown. The source of the sample is a study of beta chain features in type 1 diabetes. About the study: Healthy donors, compared against patients, showed similar age, gender and cell yields. Findings and caveats of the study: Among all four CD4+ subsets, Type 1 diabetes patients had TCRB CDR3s that were moderately but significantly shorter.

The J segment lost 2 bases and the V segment lost 6 bases, leaving 6 bases of the junction unmatched. CDR1 MNHEY and CDR2 SVGAGI come from the germline V gene. This CDR3 is 14 amino acids long. cDNA synthesis used the whole RNA isolate, giving expressed TCRB sequences. Here immunoSEQ multiplex PCR was the method, and the copy in TCRdb shows in-frame clones only, minus some. The sample contains 100,000 to 150,000 clones, 9% of which appear only once. The gene calls are TRBV6-5 and TRBJ1-2; 7 nucleotides align to TRBD1. Sequencing was carried out using central memory CD4+ T cells from blood. The source is a man younger than 40 with type 1 diabetes. CDR3 nucleotide sequence: TGTGCCAGCAGCCGACAGGGTTTAAACTATGGCTACACCTTC. It is translated as CASSRQGLNYGYTF.